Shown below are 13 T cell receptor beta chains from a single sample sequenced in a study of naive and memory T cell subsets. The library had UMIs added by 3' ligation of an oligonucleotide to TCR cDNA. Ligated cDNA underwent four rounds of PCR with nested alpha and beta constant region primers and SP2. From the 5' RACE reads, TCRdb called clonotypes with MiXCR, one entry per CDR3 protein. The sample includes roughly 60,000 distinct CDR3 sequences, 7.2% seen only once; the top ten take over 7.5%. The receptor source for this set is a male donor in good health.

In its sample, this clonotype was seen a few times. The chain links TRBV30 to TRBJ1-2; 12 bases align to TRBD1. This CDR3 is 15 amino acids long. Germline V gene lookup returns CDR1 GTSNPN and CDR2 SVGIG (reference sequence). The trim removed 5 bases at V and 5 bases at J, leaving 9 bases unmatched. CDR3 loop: CAWGPGTGGRYGYTF. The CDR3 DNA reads TGTGCCTGGGGGCCCGGGACAGGGGGCCGGTATGGCTACACCTTC.

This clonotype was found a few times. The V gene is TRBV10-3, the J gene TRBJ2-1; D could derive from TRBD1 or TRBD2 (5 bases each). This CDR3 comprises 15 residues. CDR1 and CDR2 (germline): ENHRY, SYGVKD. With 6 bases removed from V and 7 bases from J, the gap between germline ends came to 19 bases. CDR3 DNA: TGTGCCATCAGCGGGAAGACAGCTCCTCCAAATGAGCAGTTCTTC. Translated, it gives CAISGKTAPPNEQFF.

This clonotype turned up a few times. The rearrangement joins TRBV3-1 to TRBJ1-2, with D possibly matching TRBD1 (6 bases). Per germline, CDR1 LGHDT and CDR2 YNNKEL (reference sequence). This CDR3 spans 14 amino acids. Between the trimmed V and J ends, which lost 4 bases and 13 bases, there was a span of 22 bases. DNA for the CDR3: TGTGCCAGCAGCCCCCAGGAGGGGGGAGGTAGGGTCACCTTC. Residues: CASSPQEGGGRVTF.

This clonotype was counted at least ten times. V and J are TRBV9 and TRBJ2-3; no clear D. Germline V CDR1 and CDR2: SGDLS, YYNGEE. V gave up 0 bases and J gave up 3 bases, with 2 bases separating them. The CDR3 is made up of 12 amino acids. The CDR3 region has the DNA TGTGCCAGCAGCGTAGGGACAGATACGCAGTATTTT. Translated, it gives CASSVGTDTQYF.

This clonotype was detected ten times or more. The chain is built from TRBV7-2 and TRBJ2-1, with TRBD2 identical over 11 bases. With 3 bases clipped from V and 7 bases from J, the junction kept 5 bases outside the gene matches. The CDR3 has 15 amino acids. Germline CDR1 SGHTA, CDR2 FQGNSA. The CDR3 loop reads CASSFLAGGGNEQFF. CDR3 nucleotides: TGTGCCAGCAGCTTCTTAGCGGGAGGGGGGAATGAGCAGTTCTTC. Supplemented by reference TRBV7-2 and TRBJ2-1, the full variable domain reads GAGVSQSPSNKVTEKGKDVELRCDPISGHTALYWYRQSLGQGLEFLIYFQGNSAPDKSGLPSDRFSAERTGGSVSTLTIQRTQQEDSAVYLCASSFLAGGGNEQFFGPGTRLTVL.

The CDR3 nucleotides read TGTGCCAGCTCAACGACTTCCGACAGCCCCGAGCAGTACTTC. Protein sequence: CASSTTSDSPEQYF. The chain is built from TRBV18 and TRBJ2-7; a possible D gene is TRBD1 (5 bases). The CDR3 sequence is 14 residues long. CDR1 and CDR2 (germline): KGHSH, LQKENI. Trimming took 5 bases from V and 6 from J, leaving 17 bases between them.

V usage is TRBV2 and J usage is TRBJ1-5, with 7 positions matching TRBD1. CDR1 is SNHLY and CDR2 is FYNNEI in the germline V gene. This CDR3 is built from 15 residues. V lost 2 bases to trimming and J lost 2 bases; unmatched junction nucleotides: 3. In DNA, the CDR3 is TGTGCCAGCAGTGAACCCGACAGGGGCAATCAGCCCCAGCATTTT. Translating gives CASSEPDRGNQPQHF. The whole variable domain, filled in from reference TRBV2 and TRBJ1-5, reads EPEVTQTPSHQVTQMGQEVILRCVPISNHLYFYWYRQILGQKVEFLVSFYNNEISEKSEIFDDQFSVERPDGSNFTLKIRSTKLEDSAMYFCASSEPDRGNQPQHFGDGTRLSIL.

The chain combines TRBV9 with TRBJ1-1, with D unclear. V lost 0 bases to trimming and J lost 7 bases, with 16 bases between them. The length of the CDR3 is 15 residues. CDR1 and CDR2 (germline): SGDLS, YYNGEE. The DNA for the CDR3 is TGTGCCAGCAGCGTAGGTGGGTCCGTATCCCATGAAGCTTTCTTT. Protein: CASSVGGSVSHEAFF.

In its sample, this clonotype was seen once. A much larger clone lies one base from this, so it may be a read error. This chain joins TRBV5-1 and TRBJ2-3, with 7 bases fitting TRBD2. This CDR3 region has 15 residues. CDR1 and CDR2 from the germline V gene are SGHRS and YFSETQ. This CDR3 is CANSLVLADTDTQYF. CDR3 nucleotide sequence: TGCGCCAACAGCTTGGTCCTAGCGGACACAGATACGCAGTATTTT. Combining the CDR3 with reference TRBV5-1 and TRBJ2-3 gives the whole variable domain KAGVTQTPRYLIKTRGQQVTLSCSPISGHRSVSWYQQTPGQGLQFLFEYFSETQRNKGNFPGRFSGRQFSNSRSEMNVSTLELGDSALYLCANSLVLADTDTQYFGPGTRLTVL.

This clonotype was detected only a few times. The CDR3 is CSARGRLSHEQYF. CDR3 coding DNA: TGCAGTGCTAGGGGCAGGTTATCCCACGAGCAGTACTTC. The chain couples TRBV20-1 to TRBJ2-7; D gene ambiguous. Germline V gene data show CDR1 as DFQATT and CDR2 as SNEGSKA (reference sequence). The CDR3 runs to 13 residues. The V gene lost 3 bases and the J gene lost 5 bases, with 14 bases spanning the gap.

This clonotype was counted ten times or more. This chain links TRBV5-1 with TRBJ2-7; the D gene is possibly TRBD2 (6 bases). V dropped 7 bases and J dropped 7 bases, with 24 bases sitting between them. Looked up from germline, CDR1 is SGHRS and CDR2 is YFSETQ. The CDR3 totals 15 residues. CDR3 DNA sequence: TGCGCCAGCCAGACCACACCACGCGGGATGGATGAGCAGTACTTC. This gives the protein CASQTTPRGMDEQYF.

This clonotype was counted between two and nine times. The CDR3 loop is CASSPLLSADTQYF. In DNA, the CDR3 is TGTGCCAGTAGTCCGTTACTTAGCGCGGATACGCAGTATTTT. J is TRBJ2-3 and V is TRBV19, with TRBD2 as a possible D gene (5 bases). Per germline, CDR1 LNHDA and CDR2 SQIVND (reference sequence). The V end lost 5 bases, the J end lost 6 bases, and 15 bases lay between the germline ends. CDR3 length: 14 residues.

The DNA for the CDR3 is TGTGCCAGCTCACGTGGAAGGGTCACTGAAGCTTTCTTT. Residues: CASSRGRVTEAFF. The V call is TRBV18, the J call TRBJ1-1, with D unclear. Trimming took 4 bases from V and 4 from J, leaving 10 bases between them. The germline CDR1 and CDR2 sequences are KGHSH and LQKENI. The CDR3 contains 13 residues.